These 5 T cell receptor beta chains came from one sample sequenced in a study of blood T cell repertoires in COVID-19. Here immunoSEQ multiplex PCR was the method, and the copy in TCRdb shows in-frame clones only, minus some. The data hold around 70,000 clones, with roughly 80% observed a single time. Sequencing was done on a sample of peripheral blood. These receptors originate from a human donor in a cohort sampled during active COVID-19.

This clone has a handful of counts. The genes are TRBV6-6 and TRBJ2-1; a possible D gene is TRBD2 (6 bases). Germline V CDR1 and CDR2: MNHNY, SVGAGI (reference sequence). V lost 5 bases and J lost 8, with 19 bases in between. This CDR3 contains 15 residues. The CDR3 loop reads CASSQSGTLTHEQFF. The CDR3 bases are TGTGCCAGCAGTCAATCCGGGACTCTCACCCATGAGCAGTTCTTC.

The chain recombines TRBV11-2 with TRBJ1-1, with unresolved D. The V gene lost 0 bases and the J gene lost 8 bases, with 7 bases spanning the gap. This CDR3 is built from 12 residues. CDR1 and CDR2 (germline): SGHAT, FQNNGV. The CDR3 spells CASSLDNGEAFF. The CDR3 DNA follows: TGTGCCAGCAGCTTAGACAACGGGGAAGCTTTCTTT.

This chain uses TRBV9 with TRBJ2-7, with 13 nucleotides matching TRBD2. Losses at the gene ends were 4 bases for V and 2 bases for J; bases not matched to a gene: 3. Looked up from germline, CDR1 is SGDLS and CDR2 is YYNGEE. The CDR3 length is 15 residues. The CDR3 region has the DNA TGTGCCAGCAGCCTAGGGACTAGCGGGGCCTACGAGCAGTACTTC. This codes for CASSLGTSGAYEQYF.

The chain employs TRBV18 and TRBJ2-2; TRBD2 agrees at 10 bases. CDR3 length: 17 residues. Germline-derived CDR1 and CDR2 are KGHSH and LQKENI. With 3 bases clipped from V and 4 bases from J, the junction kept 8 bases outside the gene matches. The CDR3 bases are TGTGCCAGCTCACCGGTTCTAGCGGGAGTCCGCACCGGGGAGCTGTTTTTT. The encoded protein is CASSPVLAGVRTGELFF.

This chain connects TRBV6-5 to TRBJ2-5; D may be TRBD2 (5 bases). CDR1 and CDR2 from the germline V gene are MNHEY and SVGAGI. V was trimmed by 9 bases and J by 4 bases, leaving 18 bases between them. This CDR3 is 14 amino acids long. CDR3 residues: CASTSLAKLETQYF. CDR3 coding DNA: TGTGCCAGTACCTCCCTAGCTAAACTAGAGACCCAGTACTTC.